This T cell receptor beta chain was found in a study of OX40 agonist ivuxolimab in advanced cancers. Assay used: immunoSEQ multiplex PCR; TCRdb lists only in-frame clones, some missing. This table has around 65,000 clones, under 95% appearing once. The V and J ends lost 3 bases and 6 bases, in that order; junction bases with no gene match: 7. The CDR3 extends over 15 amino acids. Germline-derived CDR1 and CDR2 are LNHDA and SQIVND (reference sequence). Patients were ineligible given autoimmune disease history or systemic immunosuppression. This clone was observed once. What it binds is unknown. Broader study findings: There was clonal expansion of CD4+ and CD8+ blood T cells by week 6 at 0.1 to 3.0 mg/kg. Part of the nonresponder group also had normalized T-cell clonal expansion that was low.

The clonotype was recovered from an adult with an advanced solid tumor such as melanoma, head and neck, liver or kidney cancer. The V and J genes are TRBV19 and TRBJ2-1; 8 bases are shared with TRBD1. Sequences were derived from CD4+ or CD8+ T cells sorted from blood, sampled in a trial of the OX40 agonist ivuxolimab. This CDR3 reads CASSIGQGVPNEQFF. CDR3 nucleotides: TGTGCCAGTAGTATCGGACAGGGTGTCCCCAATGAGCAGTTCTTC.